This TCR beta chain was captured in a study of post-analysis software for immune sequencing data. This clonotype was detected only a few times. The antigen remains undetermined. Germline V gives CDR1 SQVTM, CDR2 ANQGSEA. The CDR3 extends over 14 amino acids. Trimming removed 5 bases from V and 3 bases from J, with 15 bases in between. Study-level results: Patients carried roughly 5 TRBV segments more frequently than controls did, and TRBV5-6, TRBV5-1 and TRBV20-1 were among them.

The TCR beta cDNA libraries contained unique molecular identifiers. One entry per CDR3 protein, called by TCRdb with MiXCR from the PCR reads. Among 450,000 to 700,000 distinct CDR3 sequences listed, roughly two fifths were seen once. This chain uses TRBV29-1 with TRBJ2-3; D possibly uses TRBD1 or TRBD2 (5 bases each). The sample consisted of blood. The receptor was derived from a girl aged 5 to 17 with multiple sclerosis. The CDR3 bases are TGCAGCGTTAGGGAGCGGTGGGGGACAGATACGCAGTATTTT. It is translated as CSVRERWGTDTQYF.